The present TCR beta chain was sequenced within a study of blood T cell repertoires in COVID-19. Across the whole study: The United States, Italy and Spain supplied acute and convalescent COVID-19 samples. From T cells, B-cell-depleted T cells, or PBMCs came the material, which was cDNA or gDNA.

Sequenced by immunoSEQ multiplex PCR; TCRdb stores in-frame clones only, minus some. The sample yields 65,000 to 85,000 clones, about 70% seen once. Only one count was recorded for this clone. Trimming removed 6 bases at V and 1 base at J, with 9 bases between. The CDR3 is made up of 13 amino acids. Sequencing was done on a sample of peripheral blood. The receptor was derived from a man aged 50-59 years with active or convalescent COVID-19. This chain uses TRBV12-3 or TRBV12-4 with TRBJ2-5; the D gene is possibly TRBD1 (6 bases). The CDR3 loop reads CASRPQGQETQYF. CDR3 bases: TGTGCCAGCAGGCCACAGGGCCAAGAGACCCAGTACTTC.